This T cell receptor (beta chain) stems from a study of identical twins. V was trimmed by 7 bases and J by 3 bases, leaving 15 bases between them. The CDR3 runs to 14 residues. Using its own MiXCR run on the 5' RACE reads, TCRdb lists one record per CDR3 protein. The data hold 700,000 or so distinct CDR3 sequences, with 20% to 25% observed a single time. These same data were also listed under a study on T cells expressing NK-cell markers. That work contributes: Leadership of the CD3+CD56-NKG2C+ fraction also belonged to these clonotypes in a handful of donors.

The sequence was collected from a young woman in good health. Sequencing used PBMCs. The rearrangement joins TRBV12-3 or TRBV12-4 to TRBJ1-1, with D unresolved. CDR3: CASTTQGRYTEAFF. CDR3 nucleotides: TGTGCCAGCACCACCCAAGGCAGGTACACTGAAGCTTTCTTT.